A selection of T cell receptor beta chains follows, all from one sample in a study of cytomegalovirus exposure and HLA in healthy donors. Assay: immunoSEQ multiplex PCR; the TCRdb copy retains only in-frame clones and omits some. The sample records about 68,000 clones, roughly four fifths being singletons. The sample consisted of PBMCs. The receptors were gathered from a human donor in good health. CDR3s include the opening cysteine and the closing phenylalanine or tryptophan. D genes are given only for firm matches. Rows give clone size only sometimes, using once, few, many, or a class for an expanded clone.

size	D	V	J	DNA	CDR3
-	TRBD1	TRBV5-1	TRBJ1-2	TGCGCCAGCAGCCCATCAGGGGGGAAAGCTAACTATGGCTACACCTTC	CASSPSGGKANYGYTF
-	TRBD1	TRBV4-3	TRBJ1-4	TGCGCCAGCAGCCGGGACAGGAATGAAAAACTGTTTTTT	CASSRDRNEKLFF
-	-	TRBV5-4	TRBJ1-1	TGTGCCAGCAGCTTGGCCCCGGGGTTGAACACTGAAGCTTTCTTT	CASSLAPGLNTEAFF
-	TRBD1	TRBV5-1	TRBJ1-2	TGCGCCAGCAGCGAGGGGGACAGGGGAGTAAGCTATGGCTACCCCTTC	CASSEGDRGVSYGYPF
-	-	TRBV5-4	TRBJ2-2	TGTGCCAGCCGCGACAGGCCGAGCACCGGGGAGCTGTTTTTT	CASRDRPSTGELFF
-	TRBD1	TRBV18	TRBJ2-5	TGTGCCAGCTCACCACGGACAGGGGAAGAGACCCAGTACTTC	CASSPRTGEETQYF
-	TRBD1	TRBV5-1	TRBJ2-7	TGCGCCAGCAGCGCCCCGGGACAGGGGACCTACGAGCAGTACTTC	CASSAPGQGTYEQYF
once	-	TRBV19	TRBJ1-1	TGTGCCAGTCCTAACCCGGGGGAAACTGAAGCTTTCTTT	CASPNPGETEAFF
-	-	TRBV21-1	TRBJ2-4	TGTGCCAGCAGCAAAGTTGGGGGACAGGGGGTACTGGCCAAAAACATTCAGTACTTC	CASSKVGGQGVLAKNIQYF
-	TRBD2	TRBV7-9	TRBJ2-3	TGTGCCAGCAGCTTGCTCGCTAGCGGGGCAGATACGCAGTATTTT	CASSLLASGADTQYF
-	TRBD2	TRBV6-1	TRBJ2-4	TGTGCCAGCAGTGAGCGACTAGCGGGGGTTATAGCCAAAAACATTCAGTACTTC	CASSERLAGVIAKNIQYF
-	-	TRBV6-6	TRBJ1-1	TGTGCCAGCAGTTACGCGCAGGCCCAAGCCACTGAAGCTTTCTTT	CASSYAQAQATEAFF
-	-	TRBV25-1	TRBJ2-3	TGTGCCAGCAGTGAACAGGGCCCTAGCACAGATACGCAGTATTTT	CASSEQGPSTDTQYF
-	-	TRBV30	TRBJ1-5	TGTGCCTGGAGTGTACAGTTAAATCAGCCCCAGCATTTT	CAWSVQLNQPQHF
-	-	TRBV7-2	TRBJ2-3	TGTGCCAGCAGCTCCCGTCTAGGTGGGAGCACAGATACGCAGTATTTT	CASSSRLGGSTDTQYF
-	TRBD1	TRBV6-1	TRBJ1-5	TGTGCCAGCAGCGGCGGGACAGCCAATCAGCCCCAGCATTTT	CASSGGTANQPQHF
-	-	TRBV5-8	TRBJ1-2	TGTGCCAGCAGCTTGGCGGGAAAGGGCTATGGCTACACCTTC	CASSLAGKGYGYTF
-	-	TRBV7-3	TRBJ2-3	TGTGCCAGCAGCTTAGACGGGGTGACAGATACGCAGTATTTT	CASSLDGVTDTQYF
-	TRBD1	TRBV19	TRBJ1-5	TGTGCCAGTAGTAATTCCCCGGGACAGGGTTTCGGTCAGCCCCAGCATTTT	CASSNSPGQGFGQPQHF
once	TRBD1	TRBV6-6	TRBJ2-6	TGTGCCAGCAGTCGTAGACAGGGCAATGGGGCCAACGTCCTGACTTTC	CASSRRQGNGANVLTF
-	-	TRBV7-9	TRBJ2-5	TGTGCCAGCAGCTCCCGCGGTCCGGCGGGGAGGGAGACCCAGTACTTC	CASSSRGPAGRETQYF
-	-	TRBV19	TRBJ1-1	TGTGCCAGTAGTTTCCCAGGGAACACTGAAGCTTTCTTT	CASSFPGNTEAFF
-	TRBD1	TRBV28	TRBJ1-2	TGTGCCAGCAGTGTCCCACAGGGGGGAGGCTACACCTTC	CASSVPQGGGYTF
-	TRBD2	TRBV4-1	TRBJ2-2	TGCGCCAGCAGCCAAGAGGCGGGGGCGAACACCGGGGAGCTGTTTTTT	CASSQEAGANTGELFF
-	-	TRBV5-1	TRBJ1-5	TGCGCCAGCAGCCCCCAGGATAGCAATCAGCCCCAGCATTTT	CASSPQDSNQPQHF
-	TRBD1	TRBV10-2	TRBJ1-1	TGCGCCAGCAGCGCAAATCTTCCGGGACAGTCTATGAACACTGAAGCTTTCTTT	CASSANLPGQSMNTEAFF
once	-	TRBV28	TRBJ1-2	TGTGCCAGCAGTTTAAGCGGGGCAGGCTACACCTTC	CASSLSGAGYTF
-	-	TRBV5-4	TRBJ1-2	TGTGCCAGCAGCTTGTCGAGGGAGGCAGCTAACTATGGCTACACCTTC	CASSLSREAANYGYTF
-	-	TRBV27	TRBJ1-3	TGTGCCAGCAGTTTATCGGCAGGGTGGGACACCATATATTTT	CASSLSAGWDTIYF
-	-	TRBV6-6	TRBJ2-3	TGTGCCAGCAGTTACTTTGCGGGGCGCACAGATACGCAGTATTTT	CASSYFAGRTDTQYF
-	TRBD1	TRBV5-1	TRBJ2-1	TGCGCCAGCAGCGAGCCGGGACAGGGAACGCAGTTCTTC	CASSEPGQGTQFF
-	TRBD1	TRBV4-1	TRBJ1-5	TGCGCCAGCAGCCCCGAAGGGGGCTCTCAGCCCCAGCATTTT	CASSPEGGSQPQHF
-	TRBD1	TRBV4-1	TRBJ2-1	TGCGCCAGCAGCCAGGGACAGGGGGCCGGTGAGCAGTTCTTC	CASSQGQGAGEQFF
once	-	TRBV6-5	TRBJ1-2	TGTGCCAGCAGTTACGCCCGTAGCTTCTATGGCTACACCTTC	CASSYARSFYGYTF
few	-	TRBV2	TRBJ2-1	TGTGCCAGCAAAGGGTTGGCGGGCGGATCCTACAATGAGCAGTTCTTC	CASKGLAGGSYNEQFF
-	-	TRBV5-4	TRBJ1-1	TGTGCCAGCAGCTTCTCACAGCTAGAAGCTTTCTTT	CASSFSQLEAFF
-	TRBD2	TRBV9	TRBJ2-2	TGTGCCAGCACCCCGTCGGGGGGGGGACGGGGCGGGGAGCTGTTTTTT	CASTPSGGGRGGELFF
-	-	TRBV19	TRBJ2-1	TGTGCCAGTATGGTAAACAGGGATCCCTACAATGAGCAGTTCTTC	CASMVNRDPYNEQFF